The 11 T cell receptor beta chains in this list originate from one sample, sequenced in a study of PD-L1 blockade in urothelial cancer. The method was immunoSEQ multiplex PCR; TCRdb's version includes in-frame clones alone and lacks a portion of them. The sample lists tens of thousands of clones, roughly 80% occurring once. Material: PBMCs, obtained around atezolizumab (anti-PD-L1) treatment. These receptors were collected from a man aged 45-65 years with urothelial cancer.

The chain couples TRBV29-1 to TRBJ2-2; TRBD1 aligns across 9 bases. Germline loops: CDR1 SQVTM, CDR2 ANQGSEA. The CDR3 is 16 residues long. Trimming cost V 4 bases and J 0 bases; bases outside gene matches: 6. Here the CDR3 reads CSVVNTGGANTGELFF. In nucleotides, the CDR3 is TGCAGCGTTGTTAATACAGGGGGCGCGAACACCGGGGAGCTGTTTTTT.

This chain joins TRBV4-1 and TRBJ2-2; TRBD2 might be the D (5 bases). Between the trimmed V and J ends, which lost 1 base and 4 bases, there was a span of 10 bases. Germline V CDR1 and CDR2: MGHRA, YSYEKL. The CDR3 loop spans 15 amino acids. The CDR3 spells CASSQAERITGELFF. CDR3 DNA sequence: TGCGCCAGCAGCCAAGCGGAGCGGATCACCGGGGAGCTGTTTTTT.

This clone appeared a single time. V usage is TRBV29-1 and J usage is TRBJ2-5, with TRBD2 matching over 11 bases. Germline CDR1 is SQVTM and CDR2 is ANQGSEA. There are 13 residues in the CDR3. The V gene end was trimmed by 4 bases and the J gene end by 5 bases; junction bases not matched to a gene: 3. The CDR3 loop reads CSVGLAGRETQYF. Here the CDR3 DNA reads TGCAGCGTTGGACTAGCGGGGAGGGAGACCCAGTACTTC.

This clone was picked up a small number of times. The chain recombines TRBV6-5 with TRBJ2-7; possible D gene TRBD1, 5 bases. Germline loops: CDR1 MNHEY, CDR2 SVGAGI. The CDR3 has 11 residues. V lost 5 bases, J lost 7 bases, and 9 bases lay in between. CDR3 DNA sequence: TGTGCCAGCAGTGAAAACAGGGAGCAGTACTTC. Its protein is CASSENREQYF.

The chain has TRBV5-4 and TRBJ1-1; D may be TRBD1 (6 bases). V shed 1 base and J shed 10 bases, with 14 bases lying between them. The CDR3 has 13 amino acids. Germline V gives CDR1 SGHNT, CDR2 YYREEE (reference sequence). The CDR3 spells CASSLNREGAAFF. The CDR3 DNA is TGTGCCAGCAGCTTGAACAGGGAGGGCGCAGCTTTCTTT.

The V call is TRBV5-1, the J call TRBJ2-7; the match to TRBD2 covers 13 bases. The CDR3 spans 15 residues. Trimming at V came to 3 bases and at J to 3 bases, leaving 3 bases not matched to a gene. Germline V gene data show CDR1 as SGHRS and CDR2 as YFSETQ. The CDR3 is CASSYGTSGDYEQYF. The CDR3 bases are TGCGCCAGCAGCTATGGGACTAGCGGGGACTACGAGCAGTACTTC.

The chain combines TRBV12-5 with TRBJ1-5, with TRBD1 matching over 9 bases. Per the germline V gene, CDR1 is LGHNT and CDR2 is FRNRAP. The J segment lost 7 bases and the V segment lost 6 bases, leaving 4 bases of the junction unmatched. This CDR3 region has 13 residues. CDR3 sequence: CASGLDRGQPQHF. CDR3 sequence (DNA): TGTGCTAGTGGCCTGGACAGGGGACAGCCCCAGCATTTT.

The V and J genes are TRBV6-6 and TRBJ2-1, with D possibly being TRBD1 (7 bases). V dropped 6 bases and J dropped 7 bases, with 16 bases sitting between them. Germline V gene sequence: CDR1 MNHNY, CDR2 SVGAGI (reference sequence). CDR3 length: 14 amino acids. The CDR3 here is CASSRGVQANEQFF. The CDR3 DNA follows: TGTGCCAGCAGCAGGGGGGTACAAGCGAATGAGCAGTTCTTC.

The chain is built from TRBV27 and TRBJ1-3, with TRBD1 as a possible D gene (5 bases). This CDR3 comprises 12 residues. The V gene lost 9 bases and the J gene lost 1 base, with 7 bases spanning the gap. Germline V CDR1 and CDR2: MNHEY, SMNVEV (reference sequence). This chain's CDR3 is CASRGSGNTIYF. The CDR3, as DNA: TGTGCCAGTAGGGGTTCTGGAAACACCATATATTTT.

This clone has only one observation. The genes are TRBV7-9 and TRBJ1-5; D is unclear. V lost 1 base and J lost 0, with 4 bases in between. The CDR3 loop spans 14 amino acids. Germline values: CDR1 SEHNR, CDR2 FQNEAQ (reference sequence). This CDR3 is CASSLDTSNQPQHF. The CDR3, as DNA: TGTGCCAGCAGCTTAGACACTAGCAATCAGCCCCAGCATTTT.

The rearrangement links TRBV4-1 to TRBJ2-2; 14 bases match TRBD2. V gave up 4 bases and J gave up 7 bases; unmatched junction bases: 2. This CDR3 is built from 15 residues. CDR1 MGHRA and CDR2 YSYEKL come from the germline V gene. CDR3 sequence (DNA): TGCGCCAGCAGCCCGGGACTAGCGGGGGTCGGGGAGCTGTTTTTT. Translation: CASSPGLAGVGELFF.